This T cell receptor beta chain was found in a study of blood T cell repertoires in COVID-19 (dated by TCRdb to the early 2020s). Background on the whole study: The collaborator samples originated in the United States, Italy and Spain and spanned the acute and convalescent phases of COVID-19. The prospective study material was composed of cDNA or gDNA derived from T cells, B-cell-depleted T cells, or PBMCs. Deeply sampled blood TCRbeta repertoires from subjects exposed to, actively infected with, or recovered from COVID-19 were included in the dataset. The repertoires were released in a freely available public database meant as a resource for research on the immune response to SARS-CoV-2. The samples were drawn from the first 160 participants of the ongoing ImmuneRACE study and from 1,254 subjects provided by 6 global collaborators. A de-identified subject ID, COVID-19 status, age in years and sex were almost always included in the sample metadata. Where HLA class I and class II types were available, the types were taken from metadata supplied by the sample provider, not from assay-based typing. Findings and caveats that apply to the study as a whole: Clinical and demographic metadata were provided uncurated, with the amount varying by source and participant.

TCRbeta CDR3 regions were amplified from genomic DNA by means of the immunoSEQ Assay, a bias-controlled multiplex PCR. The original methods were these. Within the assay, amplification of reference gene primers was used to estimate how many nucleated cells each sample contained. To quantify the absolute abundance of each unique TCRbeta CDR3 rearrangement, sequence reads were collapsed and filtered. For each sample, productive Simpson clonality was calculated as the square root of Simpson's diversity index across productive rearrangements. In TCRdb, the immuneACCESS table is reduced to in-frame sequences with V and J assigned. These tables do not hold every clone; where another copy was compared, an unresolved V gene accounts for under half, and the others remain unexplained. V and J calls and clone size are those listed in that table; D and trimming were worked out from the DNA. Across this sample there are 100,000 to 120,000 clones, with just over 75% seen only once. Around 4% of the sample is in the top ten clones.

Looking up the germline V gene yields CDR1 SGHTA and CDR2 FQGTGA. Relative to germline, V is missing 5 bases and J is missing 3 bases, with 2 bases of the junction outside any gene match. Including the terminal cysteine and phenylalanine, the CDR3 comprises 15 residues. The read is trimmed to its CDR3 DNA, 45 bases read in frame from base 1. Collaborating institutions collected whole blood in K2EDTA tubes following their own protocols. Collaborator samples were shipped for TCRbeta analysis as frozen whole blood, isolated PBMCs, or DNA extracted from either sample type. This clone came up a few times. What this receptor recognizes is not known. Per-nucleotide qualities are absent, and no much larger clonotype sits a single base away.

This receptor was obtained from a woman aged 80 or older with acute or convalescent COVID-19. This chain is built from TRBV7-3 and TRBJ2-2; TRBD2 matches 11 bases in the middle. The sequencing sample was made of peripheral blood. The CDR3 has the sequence CASSPSGGYTGELFF. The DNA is TGTGCCAGCAGCCCTAGCGGGGGGTACACCGGGGAGCTGTTTTTT.